Detailed here is one T cell receptor beta chain. Being one base from a much bigger clone, this may be a read error. Previously described methods and listed TCR primers were used for bulk TCR libraries. TCRdb recomputed calls from the PCR reads with MiXCR, one row per CDR3 protein. The table records about 320,000 distinct CDR3 sequences, 20% to 25% of them present only once. The source of the sample is a study of molecular identifiers for immune sequencing clone quantification. There are 16 residues in the CDR3. The germline V gene encodes CDR1 MDHEN and CDR2 SYDVKM. Input material: naive CD8+ T cells from blood, with Jurkat cell RNA spiked in. Subset noted: FACS-sorted CD8+CD4-CCR7+CD45RA+ naive T cells. The gene calls are TRBV28 and TRBJ1-1; D is perhaps TRBD1 (5 bases). The origin of this receptor is a human donor in good health. Some libraries in this study had Jurkat cell RNA spiked in. CDR3 nucleotides: TGTGCCAGCGGTTTACGCGACAGCTCAATGAACACTGAAGCTTTCTTT. Translation: CASGLRDSSMNTEAFF.